This T cell receptor (beta chain) was recovered during a study of T cells after yellow fever vaccination. The wider study: The SMART-Seq v4 Ultra Low Input method served to prepare the low-cell-number fractions. Study results and limitations: Post-booster samples contained most primary-vaccination clones (approximately 97% CD4, approximately 88% CD8).

The TCR cDNA carried a universal primer site and UMIs from 5'RACE template switching. TCRdb analysed the 5' RACE reads with MiXCR anew, one entry per CDR3 protein. This sample yields more than 300,000 distinct CDR3 sequences, of which roughly 4.3% are seen a single time; 19% belongs to the top ten. CDR1 is SGHTS, CDR2 YDEGEE, per germline. The CDR3 length is 13 residues. Trimming cost V 3 bases and J 2 bases, with 7 bases left between them. This clonotype was counted at least ten times. What it recognizes is unknown. The material sequenced was PBMCs, taken 15 days after the yellow fever booster vaccination. This chain connects TRBV5-8 to TRBJ2-3; D call uncertain. This clonotype was obtained from a man younger than 35 who received the YFV17D yellow fever vaccine. The CDR3 DNA follows: TGTGCCAGCAGCTCGAGTTACACAGATACGCAGTATTTT. Amino acid sequence: CASSSSYTDTQYF.